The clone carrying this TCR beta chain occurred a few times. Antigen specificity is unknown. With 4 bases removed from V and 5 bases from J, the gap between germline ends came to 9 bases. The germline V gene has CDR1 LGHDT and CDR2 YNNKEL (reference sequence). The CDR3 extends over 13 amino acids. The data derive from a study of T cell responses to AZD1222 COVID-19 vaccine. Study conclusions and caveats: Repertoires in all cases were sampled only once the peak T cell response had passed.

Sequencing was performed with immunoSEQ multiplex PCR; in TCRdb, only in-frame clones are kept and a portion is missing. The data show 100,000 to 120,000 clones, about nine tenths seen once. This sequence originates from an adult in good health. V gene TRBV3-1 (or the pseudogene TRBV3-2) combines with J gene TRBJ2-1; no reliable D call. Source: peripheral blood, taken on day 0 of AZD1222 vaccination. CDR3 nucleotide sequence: TGTGCCAGCAGCCGAAACGGCCACAATGAGCAGTTCTTC. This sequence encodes CASSRNGHNEQFF.